In its sample, the clone carrying this T cell receptor beta chain was seen a few times. Its antigen is unidentified. This record belongs to a study of T-cell memory formation after mild COVID-19. Notes on the study in general: Clones that contracted from day 15 to 85 were balanced CD4/CD8, while later expanders leaned CD4+.

Amplification by 5'RACE using constant-segment primers produced TCR alpha and TCR beta cDNA libraries that carried sample barcodes and UMIs. A single record per CDR3 protein comes from TCRdb applying MiXCR to the 5' RACE reads. The sample carries 180,000 or so distinct CDR3 sequences, more than 15% recorded once. V shed 5 bases, J shed 4 bases, and the junction held 10 bases outside the gene matches. CDR3 length: 16 amino acids. V usage is TRBV12-3 or TRBV12-4 and J usage is TRBJ2-3, with 9 nucleotides matching TRBD2. The sequenced material came from PBMCs or a T cell subset sorted from them (not recorded which). The sequence derives from an adult woman who had mild COVID-19 (a few samples of this study predate the infection). Cell type and time point are not known. The CDR3 region has the DNA TGTGCCAGCAGTCCCAGGAGTAGCGGGAGACCAGATACGCAGTATTTT. The encoded protein is CASSPRSSGRPDTQYF.